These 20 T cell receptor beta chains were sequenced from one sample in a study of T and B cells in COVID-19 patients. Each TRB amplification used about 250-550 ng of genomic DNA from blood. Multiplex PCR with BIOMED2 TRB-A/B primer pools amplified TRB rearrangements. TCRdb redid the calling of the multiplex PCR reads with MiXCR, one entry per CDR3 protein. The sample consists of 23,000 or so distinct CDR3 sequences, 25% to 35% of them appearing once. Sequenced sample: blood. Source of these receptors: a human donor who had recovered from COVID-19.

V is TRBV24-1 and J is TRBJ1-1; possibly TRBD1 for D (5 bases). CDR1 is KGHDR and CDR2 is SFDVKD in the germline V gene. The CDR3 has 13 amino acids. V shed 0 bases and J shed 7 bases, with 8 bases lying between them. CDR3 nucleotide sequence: TGTGCCACCAGTGATTTGGGGGGGGGTGAAGCTTTCTTT. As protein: CATSDLGGGEAFF.

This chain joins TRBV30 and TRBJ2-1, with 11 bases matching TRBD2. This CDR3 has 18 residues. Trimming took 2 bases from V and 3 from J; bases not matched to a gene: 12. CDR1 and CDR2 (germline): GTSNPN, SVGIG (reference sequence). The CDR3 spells CAWSPKALLAGVYNEQFF. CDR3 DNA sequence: TGTGCCTGGAGTCCTAAGGCCCTACTAGCGGGGGTCTACAATGAGCAGTTCTTC.

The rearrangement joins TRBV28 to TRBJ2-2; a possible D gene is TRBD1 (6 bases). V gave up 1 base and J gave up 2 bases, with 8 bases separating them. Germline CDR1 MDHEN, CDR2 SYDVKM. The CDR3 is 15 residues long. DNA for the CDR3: TGTGCCAGCAGTTTATCAGGGGATAACACCGGGGAGCTGTTTTTT. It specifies CASSLSGDNTGELFF.

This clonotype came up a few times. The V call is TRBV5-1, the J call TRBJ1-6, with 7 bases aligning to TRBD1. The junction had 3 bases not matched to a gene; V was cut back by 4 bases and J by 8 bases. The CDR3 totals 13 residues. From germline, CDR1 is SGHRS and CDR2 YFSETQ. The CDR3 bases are TGCGCCAGCAGCATCGACAGGGATTCACCCCTCCACTTT. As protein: CASSIDRDSPLHF.

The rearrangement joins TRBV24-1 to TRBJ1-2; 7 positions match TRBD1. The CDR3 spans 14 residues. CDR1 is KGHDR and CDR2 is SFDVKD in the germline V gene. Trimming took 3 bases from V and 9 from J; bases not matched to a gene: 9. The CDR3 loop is CATSDTPDRESYTF. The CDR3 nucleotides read TGTGCCACCAGTGATACCCCCGACAGGGAGAGCTACACCTTC.

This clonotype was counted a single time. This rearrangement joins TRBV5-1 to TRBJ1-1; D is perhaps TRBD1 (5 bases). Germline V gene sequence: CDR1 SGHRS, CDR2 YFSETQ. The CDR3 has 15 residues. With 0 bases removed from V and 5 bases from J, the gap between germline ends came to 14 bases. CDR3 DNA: TGCGCCAGCAGCTTGGGGGGGAGGTGGGAAACTGAAGCTTTCTTT. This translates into CASSLGGRWETEAFF.

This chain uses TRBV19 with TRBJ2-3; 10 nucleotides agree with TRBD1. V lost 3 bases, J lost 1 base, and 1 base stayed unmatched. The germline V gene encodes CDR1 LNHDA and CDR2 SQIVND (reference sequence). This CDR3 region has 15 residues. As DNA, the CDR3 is TGTGCCAGTAGTATGGGGACAGGGGGCACAGATACGCAGTATTTT. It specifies CASSMGTGGTDTQYF.

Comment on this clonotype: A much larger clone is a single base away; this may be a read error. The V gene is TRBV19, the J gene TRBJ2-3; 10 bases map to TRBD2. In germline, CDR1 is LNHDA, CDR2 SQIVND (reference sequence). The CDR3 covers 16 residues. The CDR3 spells CVSSIGGAGGGDTQYF. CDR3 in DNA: TGTGTCAGTAGTATCGGGGGAGCGGGGGGGGGAGATACGCAGTATTTT.

CDR3 coding DNA: TGTGCCAGCAGTCGGACTAGCGGGGGATCTGGGGCCAACGTCCTGACTTTC. Its protein product is CASSRTSGGSGANVLTF. The chain carries TRBV6-4 and TRBJ2-6; TRBD2 agrees at 13 bases. J was trimmed by 1 base and V by 5 bases; bases with no gene match: 2. Germline V CDR1 and CDR2: MRHNA, SNTAGT. The CDR3 is 17 residues long.

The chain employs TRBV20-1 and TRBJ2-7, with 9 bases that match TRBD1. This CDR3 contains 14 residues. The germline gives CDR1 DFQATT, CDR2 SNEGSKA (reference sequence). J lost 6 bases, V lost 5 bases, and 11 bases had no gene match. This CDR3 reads CSALRDRAPSEQYF. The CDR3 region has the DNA TGCAGTGCTCTCCGGGACAGGGCTCCTTCCGAGCAGTACTTC.

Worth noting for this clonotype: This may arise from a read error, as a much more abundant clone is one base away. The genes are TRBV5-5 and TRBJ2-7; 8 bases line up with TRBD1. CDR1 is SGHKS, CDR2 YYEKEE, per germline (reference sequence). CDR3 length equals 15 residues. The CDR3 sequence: CASSAGPRDRYEQHF. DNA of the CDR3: TGTGCCAGCAGCGCAGGACCCCGGGACAGGTACGAGCAGCACTTC.

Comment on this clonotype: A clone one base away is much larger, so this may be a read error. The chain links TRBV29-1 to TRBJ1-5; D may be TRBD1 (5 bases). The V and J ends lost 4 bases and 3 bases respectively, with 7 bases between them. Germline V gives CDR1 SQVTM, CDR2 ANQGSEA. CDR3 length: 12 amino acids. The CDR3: CSVAGNNQPQHF. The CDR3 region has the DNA TGCAGCGTTGCAGGGAACAATCAGCCCCAGCATTTT.

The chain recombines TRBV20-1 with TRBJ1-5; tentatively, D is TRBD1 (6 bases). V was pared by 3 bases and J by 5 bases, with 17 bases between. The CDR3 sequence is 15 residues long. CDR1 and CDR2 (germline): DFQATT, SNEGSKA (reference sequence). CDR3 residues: CSASRGHGVYQPQHF. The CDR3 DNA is TGCAGTGCTAGTCGGGGACACGGGGTTTATCAGCCCCAGCATTTT.

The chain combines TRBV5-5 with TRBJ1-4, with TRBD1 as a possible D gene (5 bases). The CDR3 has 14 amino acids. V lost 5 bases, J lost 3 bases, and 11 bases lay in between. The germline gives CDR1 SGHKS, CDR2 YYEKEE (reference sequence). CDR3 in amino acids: CASSRDVANEKLFF. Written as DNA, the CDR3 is TGTGCCAGCAGTCGGGACGTGGCTAATGAAAAACTGTTTTTT.

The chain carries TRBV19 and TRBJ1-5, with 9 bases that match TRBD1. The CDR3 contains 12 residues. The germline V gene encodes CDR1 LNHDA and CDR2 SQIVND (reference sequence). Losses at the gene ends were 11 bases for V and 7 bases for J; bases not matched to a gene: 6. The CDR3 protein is CAAGQGLQPQHF. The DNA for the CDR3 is TGTGCCGCCGGACAGGGGCTGCAGCCCCAGCATTTT.

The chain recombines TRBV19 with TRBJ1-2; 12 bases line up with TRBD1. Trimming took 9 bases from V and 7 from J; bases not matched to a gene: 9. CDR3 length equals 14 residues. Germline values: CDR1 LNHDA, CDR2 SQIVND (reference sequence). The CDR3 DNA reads TGTGCCAGCGCGGGGGACAGGGGGCGGAGTGGCTACACCTTC. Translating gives CASAGDRGRSGYTF.

DNA of the CDR3: TGTGCCAGCAGCATAACTAGCGGTTTTTACAATGAGCAGTTCTTC. It is translated as CASSITSGFYNEQFF. The V and J genes are TRBV5-4 and TRBJ2-1; 8 bases align to TRBD2. CDR1 and CDR2 from the germline V gene are SGHNT and YYREEE (reference sequence). Trimming removed 4 bases from V and 4 bases from J; junction bases left unmatched: 7. The CDR3 runs to 15 residues.

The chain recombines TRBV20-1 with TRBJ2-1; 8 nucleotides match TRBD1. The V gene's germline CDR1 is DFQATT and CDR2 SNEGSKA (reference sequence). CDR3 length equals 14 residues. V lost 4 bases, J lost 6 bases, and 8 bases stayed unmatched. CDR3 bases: TGCAGTGCTAATAAAGGACAGGGTATCAATGAGCAGTTCTTC. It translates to CSANKGQGINEQFF.

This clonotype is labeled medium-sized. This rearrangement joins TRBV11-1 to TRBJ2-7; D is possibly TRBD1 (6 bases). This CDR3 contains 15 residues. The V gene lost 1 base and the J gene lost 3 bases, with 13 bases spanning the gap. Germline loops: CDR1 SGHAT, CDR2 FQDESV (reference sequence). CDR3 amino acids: CASSLDQGSHYEQYF. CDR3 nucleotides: TGTGCCAGCAGCTTAGATCAGGGGAGTCACTACGAGCAGTACTTC.

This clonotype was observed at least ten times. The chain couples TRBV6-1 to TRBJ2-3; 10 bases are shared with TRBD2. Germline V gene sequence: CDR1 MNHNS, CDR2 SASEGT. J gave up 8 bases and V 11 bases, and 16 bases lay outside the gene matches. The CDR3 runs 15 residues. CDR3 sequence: CASLSLSGGRGTQYF. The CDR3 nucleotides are TGTGCCTCCCTCAGCCTTAGCGGGGGGCGAGGTACGCAGTATTTT.